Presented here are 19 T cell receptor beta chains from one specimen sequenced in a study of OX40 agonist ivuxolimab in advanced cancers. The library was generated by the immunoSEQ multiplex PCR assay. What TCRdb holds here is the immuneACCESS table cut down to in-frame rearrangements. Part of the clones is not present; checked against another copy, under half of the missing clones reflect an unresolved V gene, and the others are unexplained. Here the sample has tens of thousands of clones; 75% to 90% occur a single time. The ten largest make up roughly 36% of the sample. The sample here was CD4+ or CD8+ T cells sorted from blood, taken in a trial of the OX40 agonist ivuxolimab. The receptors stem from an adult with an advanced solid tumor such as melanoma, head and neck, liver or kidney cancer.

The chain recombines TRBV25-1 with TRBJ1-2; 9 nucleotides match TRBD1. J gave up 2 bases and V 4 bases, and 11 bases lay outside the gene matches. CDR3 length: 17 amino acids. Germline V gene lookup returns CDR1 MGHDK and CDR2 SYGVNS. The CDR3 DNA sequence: TGTGCCAGCAGTGGACCCACAGGGGGCCAGATCAACTATGGCTACACCTTC. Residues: CASSGPTGGQINYGYTF.

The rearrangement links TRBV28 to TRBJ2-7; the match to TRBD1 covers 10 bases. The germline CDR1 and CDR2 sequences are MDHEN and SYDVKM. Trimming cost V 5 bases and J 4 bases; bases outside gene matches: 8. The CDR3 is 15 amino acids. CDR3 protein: CASSLDRGLGYEQYF. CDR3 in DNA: TGTGCCAGCAGTCTAGACAGGGGGCTTGGGTACGAGCAGTACTTC.

This chain's CDR3 is CASSYAESGGEQYF. CDR3 sequence (DNA): TGTGCCAGCAGTTACGCCGAGAGTGGCGGCGAGCAGTACTTC. The chain combines TRBV6-5 with TRBJ2-7; D call uncertain. With 2 bases removed from V and 6 bases from J, the gap between germline ends came to 14 bases. The CDR3 is made up of 14 amino acids. Germline CDR1 is MNHEY and CDR2 is SVGAGI.

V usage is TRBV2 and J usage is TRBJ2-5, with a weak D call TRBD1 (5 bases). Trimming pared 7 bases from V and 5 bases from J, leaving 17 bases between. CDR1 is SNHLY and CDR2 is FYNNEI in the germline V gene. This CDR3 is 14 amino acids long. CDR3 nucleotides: TGTGCCAGCAAGTGGCAGGGTCAGGAGGAGACCCAGTACTTC. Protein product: CASKWQGQEETQYF.

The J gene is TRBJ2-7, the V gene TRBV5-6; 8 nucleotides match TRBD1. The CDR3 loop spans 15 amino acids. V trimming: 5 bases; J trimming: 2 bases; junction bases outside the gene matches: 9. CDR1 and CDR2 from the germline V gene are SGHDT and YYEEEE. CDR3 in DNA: TGTGCCAGCAGTCCCAGGACAGGGAGTCCCTACGAGCAGTACTTC. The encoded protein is CASSPRTGSPYEQYF.

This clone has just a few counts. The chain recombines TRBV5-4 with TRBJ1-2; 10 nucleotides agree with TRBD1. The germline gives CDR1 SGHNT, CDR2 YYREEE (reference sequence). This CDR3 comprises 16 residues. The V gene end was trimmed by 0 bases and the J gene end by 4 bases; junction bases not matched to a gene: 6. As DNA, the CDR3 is TGTGCCAGCAGCTTGGCCCGGGACAGGGGAGCCTATGGCTACACCTTC. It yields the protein CASSLARDRGAYGYTF.

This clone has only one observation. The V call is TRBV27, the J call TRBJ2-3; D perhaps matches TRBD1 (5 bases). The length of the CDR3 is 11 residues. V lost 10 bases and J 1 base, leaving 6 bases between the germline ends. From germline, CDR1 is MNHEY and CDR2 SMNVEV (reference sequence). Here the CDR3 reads CATQGTDTQYF. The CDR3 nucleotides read TGTGCCACACAGGGCACAGATACGCAGTATTTT.

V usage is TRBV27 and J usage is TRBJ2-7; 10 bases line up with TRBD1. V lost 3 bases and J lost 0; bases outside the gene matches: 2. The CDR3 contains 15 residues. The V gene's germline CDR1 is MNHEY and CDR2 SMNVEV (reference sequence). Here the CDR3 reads CASSFDRGLSYEQYF. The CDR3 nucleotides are TGTGCCAGCAGTTTCGACAGGGGGCTCTCCTACGAGCAGTACTTC.

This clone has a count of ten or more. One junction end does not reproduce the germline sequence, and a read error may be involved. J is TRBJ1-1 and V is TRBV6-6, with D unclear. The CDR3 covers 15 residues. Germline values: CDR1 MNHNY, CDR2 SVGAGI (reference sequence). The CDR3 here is CAISESRREETEAFF. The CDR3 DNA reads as TGTGCCATCAGTGAGTCAAGGAGGGAGGAGACTGAAGCTTTCTTT.

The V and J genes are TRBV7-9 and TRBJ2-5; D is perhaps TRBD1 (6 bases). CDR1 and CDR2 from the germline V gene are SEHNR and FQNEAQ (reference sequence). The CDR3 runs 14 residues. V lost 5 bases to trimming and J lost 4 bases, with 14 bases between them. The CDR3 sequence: CASSLGGHLETQYF. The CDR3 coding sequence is TGTGCCAGCAGCCTAGGGGGACACCTAGAGACCCAGTACTTC.

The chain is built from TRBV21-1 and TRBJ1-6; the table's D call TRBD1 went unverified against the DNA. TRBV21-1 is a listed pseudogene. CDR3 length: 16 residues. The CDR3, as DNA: TGTGCCAGCAGCAAAGTAGGGACAGGGGTCGATTCACCCCTCCACTTT. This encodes CASSKVGTGVDSPLHF.

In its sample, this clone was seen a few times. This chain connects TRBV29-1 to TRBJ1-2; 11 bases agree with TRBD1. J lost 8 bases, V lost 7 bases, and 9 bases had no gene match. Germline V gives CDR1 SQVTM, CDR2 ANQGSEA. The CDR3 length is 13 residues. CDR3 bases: TGCAGCGCCCCGGGACAGGGGGAAGAGGGCTACACCTTC. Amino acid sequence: CSAPGQGEEGYTF.

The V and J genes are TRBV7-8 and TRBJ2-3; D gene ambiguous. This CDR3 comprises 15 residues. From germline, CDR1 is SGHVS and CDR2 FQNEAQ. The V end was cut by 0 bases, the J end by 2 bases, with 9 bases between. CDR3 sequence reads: CASSLARPPTDTQYF. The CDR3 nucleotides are TGTGCCAGCAGCTTAGCGCGGCCCCCCACAGATACGCAGTATTTT.

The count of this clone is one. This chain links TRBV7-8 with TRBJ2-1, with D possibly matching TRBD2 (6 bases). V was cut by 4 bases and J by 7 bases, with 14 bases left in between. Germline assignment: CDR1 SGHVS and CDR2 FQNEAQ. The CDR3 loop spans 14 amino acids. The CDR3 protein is CASSSRLEGNEQFF. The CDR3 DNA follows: TGTGCCAGCAGCTCACGACTAGAAGGTAATGAGCAGTTCTTC.

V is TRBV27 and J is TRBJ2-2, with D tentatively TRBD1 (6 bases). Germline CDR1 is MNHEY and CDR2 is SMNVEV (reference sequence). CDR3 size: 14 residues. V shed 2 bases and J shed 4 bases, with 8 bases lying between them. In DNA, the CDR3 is TGTGCCAGCAGTTTAAGAGGGGGCACCGGGGAGCTGTTTTTT. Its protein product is CASSLRGGTGELFF.

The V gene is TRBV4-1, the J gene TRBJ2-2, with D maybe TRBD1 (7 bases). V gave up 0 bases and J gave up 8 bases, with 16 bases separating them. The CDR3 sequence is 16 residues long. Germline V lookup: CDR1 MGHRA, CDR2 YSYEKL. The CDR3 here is CASSQEPRQGGGELFF. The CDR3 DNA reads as TGCGCCAGCAGCCAAGAACCCCGACAGGGAGGAGGGGAGCTGTTTTTT.

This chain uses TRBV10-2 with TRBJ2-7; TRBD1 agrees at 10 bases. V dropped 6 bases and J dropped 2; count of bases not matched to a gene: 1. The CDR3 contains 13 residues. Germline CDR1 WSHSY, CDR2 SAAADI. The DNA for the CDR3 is TGCGCCAGCAGGGGACAGGGGACCTACGAGCAGTACTTC. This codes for CASRGQGTYEQYF.

CDR3 amino acids: CASSPYTSTYEQYF. CDR3 DNA sequence: TGTGCCAGTTCTCCTTACACCTCAACCTACGAGCAGTACTTC. The chain links TRBV9 to TRBJ2-7; D unclear. With 8 bases removed from V and 2 bases from J, the gap between germline ends came to 17 bases. Per the germline V gene, CDR1 is SGDLS and CDR2 is YYNGEE. There are 14 residues in the CDR3.

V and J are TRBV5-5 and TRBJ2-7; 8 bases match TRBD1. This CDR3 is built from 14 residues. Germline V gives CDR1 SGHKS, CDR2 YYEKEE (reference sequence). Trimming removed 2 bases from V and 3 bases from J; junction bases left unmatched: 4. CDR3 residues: CASSFSTGVYEQYF. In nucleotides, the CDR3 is TGTGCCAGCAGCTTCTCGACAGGGGTCTACGAGCAGTACTTC. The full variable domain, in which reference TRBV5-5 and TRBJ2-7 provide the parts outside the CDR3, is DAGVTQSPTHLIKTRGQQVTLRCSPISGHKSVSWYQQVLGQGPQFIFQYYEKEERGRGNFPDRFSARQFPNYSSELNVNALLLGDSALYLCASSFSTGVYEQYFGPGTRLTVT.